This T cell receptor (beta chain) was retrieved from a study of cytomegalovirus exposure and HLA in healthy donors. For the study at large: T cells numbering around 190 million yielded around 120 million unique TCR beta sequences in an earlier analysis. Study conclusions and caveats: A further, later analysis showed that HLA-associated TCR beta chains (compared with equally common others) were more clonally expanded. A later analysis linked a missense variant in DCLRE1C to the trimming of TCR beta V and J genes.

Remarks on this clone: As yet, its antigen is unknown.

V lost 6 bases, J lost 8 bases, and 7 bases stayed unmatched. There are 12 residues in the CDR3. CDR1 is SQVTM and CDR2 is ANQGSEA in the germline V gene. The PCR ran on 60 Vbeta and 13 Jbeta primers. Clones were read by immunoSEQ multiplex PCR, and TCRdb kept only the in-frame ones, dropping some. This sample has approximately 220,000 clones; roughly 87% occur once, and the top ten carry 6%. The J gene is TRBJ1-2, the V gene TRBV29-1; 9 nucleotides line up with TRBD1. The origin of this receptor is a man in his forties in good health and CMV-seropositive. The sequencing sample was made of PBMCs. CDR3 bases: TGCAGCGTGCCCGGGACAGGGATCGGCTACACCTTC. It codes for CSVPGTGIGYTF.